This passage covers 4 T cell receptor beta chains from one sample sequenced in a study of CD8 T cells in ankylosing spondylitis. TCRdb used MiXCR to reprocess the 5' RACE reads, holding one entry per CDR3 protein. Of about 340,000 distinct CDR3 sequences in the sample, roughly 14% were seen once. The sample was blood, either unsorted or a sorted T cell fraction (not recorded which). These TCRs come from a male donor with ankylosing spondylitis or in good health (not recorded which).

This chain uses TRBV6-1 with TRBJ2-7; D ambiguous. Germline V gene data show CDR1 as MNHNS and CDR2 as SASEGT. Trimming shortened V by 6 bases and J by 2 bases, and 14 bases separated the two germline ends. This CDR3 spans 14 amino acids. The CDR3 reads CASRPRTATYEQYF. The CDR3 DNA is TGTGCCAGCAGACCTCGGACCGCTACCTACGAGCAGTACTTC.

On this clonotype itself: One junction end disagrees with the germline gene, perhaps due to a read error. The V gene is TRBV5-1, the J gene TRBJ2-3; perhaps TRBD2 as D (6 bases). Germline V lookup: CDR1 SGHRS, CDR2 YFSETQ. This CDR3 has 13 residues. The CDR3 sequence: CASSLEPGLPPHF. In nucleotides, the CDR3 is TGCGCCAGCAGCCTTGAACCGGGACTCCCCCCCCATTTT.

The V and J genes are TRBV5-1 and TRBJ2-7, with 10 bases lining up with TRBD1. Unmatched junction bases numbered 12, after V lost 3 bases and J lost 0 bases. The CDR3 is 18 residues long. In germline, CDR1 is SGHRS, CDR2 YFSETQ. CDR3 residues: CASSSDGVGTGVSYEQYF. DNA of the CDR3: TGCGCCAGCAGCTCTGACGGGGTCGGGACAGGGGTCTCCTACGAGCAGTACTTC.

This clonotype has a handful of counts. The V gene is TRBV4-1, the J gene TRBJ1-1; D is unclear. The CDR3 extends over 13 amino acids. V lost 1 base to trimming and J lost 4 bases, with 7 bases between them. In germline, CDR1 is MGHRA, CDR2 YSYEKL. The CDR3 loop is CASSQAAFTEAFF. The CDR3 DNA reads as TGCGCCAGCAGCCAAGCAGCCTTCACTGAAGCTTTCTTT.